This TCR beta chain is from a study of identical twins. Notes on the study in general: Out-of-frame alpha sequences shared by twins were enriched for low generation probability. A cross-sectional statistical analysis, not follow-up of the same donors, supported the conclusions.

The CDR3 runs to 13 residues. Germline V gives CDR1 SGHAT, CDR2 FQNNGV. Trimming removed 1 base from V and 11 bases from J, with 12 bases in between. Using its own MiXCR run on the 5' RACE reads, TCRdb lists one record per CDR3 protein. In the table there are about 890,000 distinct CDR3 sequences, 9% to 15% of which are singletons. For this clonotype: Its specificity is unknown.

The sample was also reused in another study, on yellow fever vaccine responses in identical twins. As that report states: Twins' vaccine T cell responses were reported to seem partly convergent and partly personalized.

The chain links TRBV11-2 to TRBJ2-1; D is ambiguous. The sequence was obtained from a woman between 18 and 30 years old in good health. Sequenced sample: PBMCs. CDR3 sequence: CASSLGVGYKQFF. DNA of the CDR3: TGTGCCAGCAGCTTAGGGGTGGGGTATAAGCAGTTCTTC. The complete variable domain, with remaining parts taken from reference TRBV11-2 and TRBJ2-1, reads EAGVAQSPRYKIIEKRQSVAFWCNPISGHATLYWYQQILGQGPKLLIQFQNNGVVDDSQLPKDRFSAERLKGVDSTLKIQPAKLEDSAVYLCASSLGVGYKQFFGPGTRLTVL.